A selection of T cell receptor beta chains follows, all from one sample in a study of blood T cells in healthy people across ages. TCRdb re-called the 5' RACE reads through MiXCR, storing one row per CDR3 protein. The sample includes over a million distinct CDR3 sequences, less than 45% of them seen just once. Sequencing was carried out using blood. These receptor sequences come from a woman aged 18-30 years in good health. The conserved cysteine and the conserved F or W are not part of the CDR3 here.

TRBJ2-1,TRBV20-1,SAPNLTPEQF
TRBJ2-2,TRBV28,ASSFGSAPNTGELF
TRBJ2-7,TRBV20-1,GAGTGLAGGSYEQY
TRBJ2-7,TRBV20-1,SARDMAYEQY
TRBJ2-7,TRBV4-3,ASSQDQLAGHKY
TRBJ2-7,TRBV10-1,AKLAGEGYEQY
TRBJ2-3,TRBV2,ASSAQGAKGDTQY
TRBJ1-5,TRBV15,ATSRDMGKGQPQH
TRBJ2-6,TRBV29-1,SVDEGSGANVLT
.,TRBV12-3/TRBV12-4,ASSLIAGQETQF
TRBJ2-5,TRBV11-2,ASSRGLEETQY
TRBJ2-3,TRBV7-8,ASSLAWVADTQY
TRBJ1-1,TRBV20-1,SARAGGFTEAF
TRBJ1-4,TRBV4-1,ASSRDRDSNEKLF
TRBJ1-1,TRBV27,ATQGRAVTNTEAF
TRBJ2-3,TRBV6-5,ASSYAGSDTQY
TRBJ2-7,TRBV4-2,ASSQAAGTSYEQY
TRBJ2-1,TRBV20-1,SAGSSLAYNEQF
TRBJ1-3,TRBV14,ASSQEKVSGNTIY
TRBJ2-1,TRBV29-1,SVGLAGRGQF
TRBJ1-2,TRBV30,AWSVSGRGSNYGYT
.,TRBV6-5,ASGQLTGNEQY
TRBJ1-2,TRBV29-1,SVGEYYGYT
TRBJ2-3,TRBV29-1,SVERGGLDTQY
TRBJ2-1,TRBV5-6,ASSDPSRGSDNEQF
TRBJ2-3,TRBV3-1,ASSQVPKTTSTDTQY
.,TRBV7-9,ASSPKGGEQY
.,TRBV11-2,ASSLAPDRNEQY
TRBJ2-7,TRBV6-5,ASRKPASYEQY
.,TRBV29-1,SVFTPGTQTQY
TRBJ1-2,TRBV12-3/TRBV12-4,ASTSLRTGDYGYT
TRBJ2-5,TRBV27,ASSSPGVWPAEQY
TRBJ2-1,TRBV3-1,ASSHQNHKQF
TRBJ2-7,TRBV2,ASSLAEGPSYEQY
.,TRBV7-9,ASSLATGDTYEQY
TRBJ1-1,TRBV20-1,SARALPIWGALNTEAF
TRBJ2-1,TRBV14,ASSQGNSAHYNEQF
TRBJ2-1,TRBV7-9,ASSERETQF
TRBJ2-7,TRBV6-6,ASSYGGQGIYEQY
TRBJ2-4,TRBV2,ASNQRSSRQTKNIQY
TRBJ2-7,TRBV20-1,SAQRTSGPDSYEQY
TRBJ2-6,TRBV12-3/TRBV12-4,ASGMGGGSYGANVLT
TRBJ2-3,TRBV6-2/TRBV6-3,AGSLAGSSTDTQY
TRBJ2-7,TRBV4-1,ASSQRLGDRGADEQY
TRBJ2-6,TRBV7-9,ASKGTDSDSGANVLT
TRBJ1-2,TRBV4-3,ASSQVIGTGVYGYT
TRBJ1-1,TRBV20-1,SHLGVRLNTEAF
TRBJ2-1,TRBV29-1,SVERGPVSSYNEQF
TRBJ1-1,TRBV7-9,ASSLGTDLNTEAF
TRBJ1-5,TRBV6-1,ASSGQGSSNQPQH
TRBJ2-5,TRBV12-3/TRBV12-4,ASNPGGRRETQY
TRBJ1-2,TRBV29-1,SVGNRDRAYGYT
TRBJ1-2,TRBV6-1,ASSEGADLGYT
TRBJ2-3,TRBV3-1,ASSSGDGGEGDTQY
TRBJ1-5,TRBV7-9,ASSTTGSNQPQH
TRBJ2-7,TRBV27,ASSLTSPGHHSYEQY
TRBJ2-7,TRBV12-3/TRBV12-4,ASSPQRGTGTYEQY